Listed below are T cell receptor beta chains from one sample, sequenced in a study of shared clonotypes between healthy human individuals. Only in-frame clones appear in the TCRdb table, and some are missing; sequencing was by immunoSEQ multiplex PCR. The sample carries around 1.9 million clones, roughly 95% recorded once. Sequencing input: naive CD8+ T cells from PBMCs. The origin of the receptors is a man between 18 and 35 years old in good health. Some clones in this sample may be carry-over from other donors' samples. Each CDR3 is given with its conserved first and last residue. Fields, in order: clone size, D gene, J gene, V gene, CDR3 protein, CDR3 DNA. The D gene is left open where the match is weak. Clone size, where shown, is once, few, many, or a class for clones that have expanded.

-,-,TRBJ2-6,TRBV4-2,CASSQDRQVSGANVLTF,TGTGCCAGCAGCCAAGATCGGCAGGTCTCTGGGGCCAACGTCCTGACTTTC
-,-,TRBJ1-1,TRBV27,CASSLFTRNTEAFF,TGTGCCAGCAGTTTATTTACCAGGAACACTGAAGCTTTCTTT
-,-,TRBJ1-4,TRBV5-5,CASSLVDEKLFF,TGTGCCAGCAGCTTGGTGGATGAAAAACTGTTTTTT
-,TRBD1,TRBJ2-3,TRBV5-1,CASSSDDRGTDTQYF,TGCGCCAGCAGCTCCGACGACAGGGGGACAGATACGCAGTATTTT
once,-,TRBJ2-5,TRBV27,CASSSYSLQETQYF,TGTGCCAGCAGCTCATACAGCCTCCAAGAGACCCAGTACTTC
-,-,TRBJ1-1,TRBV4-1,CASSQVRVGDAEAFF,TGCGCCAGCAGCCAAGTTAGGGTAGGGGACGCTGAAGCTTTCTTT
-,TRBD2,TRBJ2-1,TRBV27,CASSLAGGAYNEQFF,TGTGCCAGCAGTCTGGCCGGGGGGGCCTACAATGAGCAGTTCTTC
-,-,TRBJ1-1,TRBV7-8,CASSLGQTNTEAFF,TGTGCCAGCAGCTTAGGACAAACGAACACTGAAGCTTTCTTT
-,-,TRBJ2-3,TRBV28,CASSLLGDTQYF,TGTGCCAGCAGTTTGTTGGGAGATACGCAGTATTTT
-,-,TRBJ2-3,TRBV9,CASSVTNILWGTDTQYF,TGTGCCAGCAGCGTCACGAACATTTTGTGGGGCACAGATACGCAGTATTTT
-,-,TRBJ1-2,TRBV6-1,CASSGTANYYGYTF,TGTGCCAGCAGTGGTACAGCTAACTACTATGGCTACACCTTC
-,-,TRBJ1-3,TRBV13,CASSESQAGRAGNTIYF,TGTGCCAGCAGCGAATCCCAGGCCGGCAGGGCTGGAAACACCATATATTTT
-,-,TRBJ2-2,TRBV6-5,CASAQGRWAGELFF,TGTGCCAGCGCTCAAGGGAGGTGGGCCGGGGAGCTGTTTTTT
-,-,TRBJ2-5,TRBV6-5,CASSAQGFPQETQYF,TGTGCCAGCAGTGCCCAGGGGTTCCCGCAGGAGACCCAGTACTTC
-,-,TRBJ1-4,TRBV15,CATSRVGRAEKLFF,TGTGCCACCAGCAGAGTTGGGAGGGCAGAAAAACTGTTTTTT
-,TRBD1,TRBJ2-1,TRBV28,CASSRDRGWIHTGEQFF,TGTGCCAGCAGCCGGGACAGGGGTTGGATCCATACAGGGGAGCAGTTCTTC
once,-,TRBJ2-7,TRBV6-5,CASSFPEGFYEQYF,TGTGCCAGCAGTTTCCCGGAAGGTTTCTACGAGCAGTACTTC
-,-,TRBJ2-1,TRBV5-1,CASSIGPGNEQFF,TGCGCCAGCAGCATAGGACCAGGCAATGAGCAGTTCTTC
-,-,TRBJ2-7,TRBV28,CATQLRDGYEQYF,TGTGCCACCCAGCTTAGGGACGGCTACGAGCAGTACTTC
-,-,TRBJ1-2,TRBV28,CASSFGRVFVYTF,TGTGCCAGCAGTTTCGGCAGGGTGTTTGTCTACACCTTC
-,TRBD2,TRBJ2-7,TRBV11-3,CASSVMTGGEQYF,TGTGCCAGCAGCGTAATGACGGGAGGGGAGCAGTACTTC
-,-,TRBJ2-7,TRBV7-9,CASSLGAGRYEQYF,TGTGCCAGCAGCTTAGGGGCAGGGAGGTACGAGCAGTACTTC
-,-,TRBJ1-4,TRBV9,CASSAYGGSGEKLFF,TGTGCCAGCAGCGCCTATGGGGGGTCAGGGGAAAAACTGTTTTTT
-,TRBD1,TRBJ2-7,TRBV28,CASSLGDTGGNWYEQYF,TGTGCCAGCAGTTTAGGGGACACAGGGGGTAATTGGTACGAGCAGTACTTC
few,-,TRBJ2-2,TRBV19,CASRRPNTGELFF,TGTGCCAGCCGACGACCGAACACCGGGGAGCTGTTTTTT